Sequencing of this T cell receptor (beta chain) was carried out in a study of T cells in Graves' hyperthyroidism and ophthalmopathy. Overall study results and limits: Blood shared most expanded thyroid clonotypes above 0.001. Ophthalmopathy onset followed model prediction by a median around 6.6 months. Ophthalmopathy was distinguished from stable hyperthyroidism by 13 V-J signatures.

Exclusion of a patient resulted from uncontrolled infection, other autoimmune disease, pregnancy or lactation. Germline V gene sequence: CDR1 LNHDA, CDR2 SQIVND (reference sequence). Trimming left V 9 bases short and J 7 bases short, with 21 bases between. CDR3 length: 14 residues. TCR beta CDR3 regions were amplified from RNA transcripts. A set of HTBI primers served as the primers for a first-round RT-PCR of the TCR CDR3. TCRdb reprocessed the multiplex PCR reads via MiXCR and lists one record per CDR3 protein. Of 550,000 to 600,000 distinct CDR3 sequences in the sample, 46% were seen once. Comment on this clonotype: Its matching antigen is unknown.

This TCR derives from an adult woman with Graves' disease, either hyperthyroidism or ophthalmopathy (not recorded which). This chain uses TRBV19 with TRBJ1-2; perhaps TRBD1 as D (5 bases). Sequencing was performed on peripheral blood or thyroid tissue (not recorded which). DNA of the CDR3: TGTGCCAGCAGCCCGGGGCGAGGGAGGGCTGGCTACACCTTC. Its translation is CASSPGRGRAGYTF.